This T cell receptor (beta chain) was captured by sequencing in a study of regulatory and conventional T cells in RAG deficiency. Conventional CD4+ T cells were sorted from blood as CD25-low CD127-high cells. TCRdb's table, derived via immunoSEQ multiplex PCR, lists solely in-frame clones and lacks some. The table records approximately 48,000 clones, about 87% of them present only once. Another study also made use of these data, one on regulatory T cells. That report notes: Amplification used 52 TRBV primers and 13 TRBJ primers. Patient repertoires had restricted TRB V-J pairs and skewed V and J usage, most in Tregs.

Sequenced sample: CD4+ effector T cells sorted from blood. The receptor was isolated from a human donor in good health.

CDR3 in DNA: TGCGCCAGCAGTAGGTACAACACCGGGGAGCTGTTTTTT. Its protein product is CASSRYNTGELFF. The chain joins TRBV5-1 to TRBJ2-2; D is unresolved. From germline, CDR1 is SGHRS and CDR2 YFSETQ. The V gene lost 5 bases and the J gene lost 2 bases, with 7 bases spanning the gap. The CDR3 is 13 amino acids. Together with reference TRBV5-1 and TRBJ2-2, the CDR3 gives the full variable domain: KAGVTQTPRYLIKTRGQQVTLSCSPISGHRSVSWYQQTPGQGLQFLFEYFSETQRNKGNFPGRFSGRQFSNSRSEMNVSTLELGDSALYLCASSRYNTGELFFGEGSRLTVL.